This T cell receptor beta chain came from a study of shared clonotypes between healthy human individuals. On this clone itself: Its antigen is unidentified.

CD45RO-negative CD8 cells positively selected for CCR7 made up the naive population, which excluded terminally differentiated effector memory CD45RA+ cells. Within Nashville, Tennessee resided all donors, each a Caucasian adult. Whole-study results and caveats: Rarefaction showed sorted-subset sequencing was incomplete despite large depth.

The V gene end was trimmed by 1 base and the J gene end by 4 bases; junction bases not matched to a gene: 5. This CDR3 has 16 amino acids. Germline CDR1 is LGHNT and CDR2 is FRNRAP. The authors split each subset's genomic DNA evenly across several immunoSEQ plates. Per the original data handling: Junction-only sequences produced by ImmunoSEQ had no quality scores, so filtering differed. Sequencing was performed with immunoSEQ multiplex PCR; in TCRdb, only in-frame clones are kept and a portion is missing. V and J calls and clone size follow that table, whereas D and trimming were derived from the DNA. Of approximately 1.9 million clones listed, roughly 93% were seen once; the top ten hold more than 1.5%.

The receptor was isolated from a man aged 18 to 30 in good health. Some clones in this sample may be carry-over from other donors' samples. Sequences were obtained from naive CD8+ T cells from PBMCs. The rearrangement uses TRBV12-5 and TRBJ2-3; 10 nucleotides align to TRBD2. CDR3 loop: CASGLELAGIADTQYF. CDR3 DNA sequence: TGTGCTAGTGGTTTGGAACTAGCGGGAATTGCAGATACGCAGTATTTT.